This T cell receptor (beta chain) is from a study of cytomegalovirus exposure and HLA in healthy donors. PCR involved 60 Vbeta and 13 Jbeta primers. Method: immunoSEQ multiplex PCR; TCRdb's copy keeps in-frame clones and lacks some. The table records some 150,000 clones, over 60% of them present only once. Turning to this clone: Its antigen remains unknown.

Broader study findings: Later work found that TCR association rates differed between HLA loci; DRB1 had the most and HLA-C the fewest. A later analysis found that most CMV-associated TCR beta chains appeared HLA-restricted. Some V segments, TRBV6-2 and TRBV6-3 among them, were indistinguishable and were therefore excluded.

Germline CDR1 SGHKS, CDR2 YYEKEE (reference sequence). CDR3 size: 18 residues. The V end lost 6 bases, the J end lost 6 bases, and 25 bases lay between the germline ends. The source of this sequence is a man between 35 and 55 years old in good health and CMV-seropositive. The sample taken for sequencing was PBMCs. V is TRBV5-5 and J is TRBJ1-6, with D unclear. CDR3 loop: CASTASAQSEGGNSPLHF. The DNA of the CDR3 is TGTGCCAGCACCGCATCGGCCCAGTCCGAGGGTGGTAATTCACCCCTCCACTTT. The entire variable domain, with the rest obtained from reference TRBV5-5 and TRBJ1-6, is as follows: DAGVTQSPTHLIKTRGQQVTLRCSPISGHKSVSWYQQVLGQGPQFIFQYYEKEERGRGNFPDRFSARQFPNYSSELNVNALLLGDSALYLCASTASAQSEGGNSPLHFGNGTRLTVT.